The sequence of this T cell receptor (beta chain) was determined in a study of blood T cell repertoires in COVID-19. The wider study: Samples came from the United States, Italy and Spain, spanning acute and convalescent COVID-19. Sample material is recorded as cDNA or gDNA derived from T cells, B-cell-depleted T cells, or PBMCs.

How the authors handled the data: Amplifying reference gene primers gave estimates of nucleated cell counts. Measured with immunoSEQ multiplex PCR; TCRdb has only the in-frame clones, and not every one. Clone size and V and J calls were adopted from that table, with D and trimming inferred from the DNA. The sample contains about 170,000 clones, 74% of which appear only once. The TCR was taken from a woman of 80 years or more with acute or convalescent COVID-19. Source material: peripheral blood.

The CDR3 region is CASSRRARTDTQYF. The CDR3 nucleotides are TGTGCCAGCAGTCGGAGGGCGCGCACAGATACGCAGTATTTT. The gene calls are TRBV2 and TRBJ2-3; D might be TRBD2 (6 bases). V lost 5 bases and J 1 base, leaving 10 bases between the germline ends. This CDR3 contains 14 residues. CDR1 SNHLY and CDR2 FYNNEI come from the germline V gene.